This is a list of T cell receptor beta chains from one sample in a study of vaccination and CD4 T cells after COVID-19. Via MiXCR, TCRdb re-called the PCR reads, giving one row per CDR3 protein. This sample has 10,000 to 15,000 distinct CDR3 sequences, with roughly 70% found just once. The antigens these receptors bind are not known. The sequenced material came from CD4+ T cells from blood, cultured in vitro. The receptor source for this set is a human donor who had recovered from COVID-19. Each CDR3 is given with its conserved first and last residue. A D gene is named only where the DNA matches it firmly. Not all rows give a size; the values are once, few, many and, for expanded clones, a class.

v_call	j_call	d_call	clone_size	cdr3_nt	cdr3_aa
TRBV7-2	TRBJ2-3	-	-	TGTGCCAGCAGCTCTACAGGGGAGGTTAAGAAAACGCAGTATTTT	CASSSTGEVKKTQYF
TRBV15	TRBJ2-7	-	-	TGTGCCACCAGCAGAGCGCCCCACCTAGCGCAGACCTACGAGCAGTACTTC	CATSRAPHLAQTYEQYF
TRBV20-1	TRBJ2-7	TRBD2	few	TGCAGTGCTAGGGTTGGGTCACTAAGCGGGAAGTCGAAGGGGCAGTACTTC	CSARVGSLSGKSKGQYF
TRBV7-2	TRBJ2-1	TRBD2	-	TGTGCCAGCACCCGAGGACTAGCGGGAGTTGTTGAGCAGTTCTTC	CASTRGLAGVVEQFF
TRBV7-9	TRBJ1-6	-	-	TGTGCCAGCAGCTCCCGCGGCAGGGCTAATTCACCCCTCCACTTT	CASSSRGRANSPLHF
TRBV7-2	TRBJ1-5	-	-	TGTGCCAGCAGCTTAGAGGTCAGAACTATTAGCAATCAGCCCCAGCATTTT	CASSLEVRTISNQPQHF
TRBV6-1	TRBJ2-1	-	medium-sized	TGTGCCAGCACACCTATGGTTGAGCAGTTCTTC	CASTPMVEQFF
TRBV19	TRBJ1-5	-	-	TGTGCCAGTACAAAGAGCAGGTCTAGCAATCAGCCCCAGCATTTT	CASTKSRSSNQPQHF
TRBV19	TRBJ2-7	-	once	TGTGCCAGTAGTATACAAGGGCTGTCGGGCTACGAGCAGTACTTC	CASSIQGLSGYEQYF
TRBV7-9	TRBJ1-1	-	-	TGTGCCAGCAGTCAGGACAGTACCCTGGGAGCTTTCTTT	CASSQDSTLGAFF
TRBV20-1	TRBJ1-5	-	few	TGCAGTGCCAGAAAAACCCGGGGGGCAGGAGGCAATCAGCCCCAGCATTTT	CSARKTRGAGGNQPQHF
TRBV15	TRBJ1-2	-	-	TGTGCCACCAGCAGAGGAGAAACAGGGAGAGGCTACACCTTC	CATSRGETGRGYTF
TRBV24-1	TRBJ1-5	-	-	TGTGCCACCAGTGGCCCAGAAGACGGAGCGAGGCCCCAGCATTTT	CATSGPEDGARPQHF
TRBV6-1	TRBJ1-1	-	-	TGTGCCATCAGTGACGGTTTCCCTGAAGCTTTCTTT	CAISDGFPEAFF
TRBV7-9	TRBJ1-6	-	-	TGTGCCAGCGGAGTGGGGCAGGGTAGGTCACCCCTCCACTTT	CASGVGQGRSPLHF
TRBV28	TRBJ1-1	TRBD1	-	TGTGCCAGCGGGACAGGGGTGAACACTGAAGCTTTCTTT	CASGTGVNTEAFF
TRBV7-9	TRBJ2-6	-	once	TGTGCCAGCACCTACCTGTGGGGTTTTGGGGCCAACGTCCTGACTTTC	CASTYLWGFGANVLTF
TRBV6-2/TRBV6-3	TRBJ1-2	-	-	TGTGCCAGCAGTTACAGTGGCAGGGCCTCATATGGCTACACCTTC	CASSYSGRASYGYTF
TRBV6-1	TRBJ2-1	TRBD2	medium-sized	TGTGCCAGCAGCCGCGGGACTAGCGGGCCCTACAATGAGCAGTTCTTC	CASSRGTSGPYNEQFF
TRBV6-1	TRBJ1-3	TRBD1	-	TGTGCCAGCACCCAGACAGGGGTTAGAAACACCATATATTTT	CASTQTGVRNTIYF
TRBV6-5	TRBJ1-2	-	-	TGTGCCAGCAGTTATTCCGAAGCGTACAACTATGGCTACACCTTC	CASSYSEAYNYGYTF
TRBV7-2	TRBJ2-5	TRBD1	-	TGTGCCAGCACCCCTTTGAGGGGGCGGGAGACCCAGTACTTC	CASTPLRGRETQYF
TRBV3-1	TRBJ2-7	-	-	TGTGCCAGCAGCCAAGGCAGGAACTACGAGCAGTACTTC	CASSQGRNYEQYF
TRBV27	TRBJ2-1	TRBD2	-	TGTGCCAGTAGCGGGAGGACGTACAATGAGCAGTTCTTC	CASSGRTYNEQFF
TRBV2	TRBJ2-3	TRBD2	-	TGTGCCAGCAGTATTAGCGGGGGCACAGATACGCAGTATTTT	CASSISGGTDTQYF
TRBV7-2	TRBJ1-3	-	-	TGTGCCAGCAGCTTTTCGGGTACTGGAAACACCATATATTTT	CASSFSGTGNTIYF
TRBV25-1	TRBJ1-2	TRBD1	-	TGTGCCAGCAGTGAGACAGGGCGGATCCTCTATGGCTACACCTTC	CASSETGRILYGYTF
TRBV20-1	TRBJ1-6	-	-	TGCAGTGCTAGAGACAGGGTAGGCACTTCACCCCTCCACTTT	CSARDRVGTSPLHF
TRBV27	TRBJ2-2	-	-	TGTGCCAGCAGGGAGTGGGGAGGAGACACCGGGGAGCTGTTTTTT	CASREWGGDTGELFF
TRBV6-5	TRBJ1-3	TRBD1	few	TGTGCCAGCAGTTACTCGTACGGACAGGCTGGAAACACCATATATTTT	CASSYSYGQAGNTIYF
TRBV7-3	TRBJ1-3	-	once	TGTGCCAGCAGCGCCGGGACCGTGCGGGGGGGAAACACCATATATTTT	CASSAGTVRGGNTIYF
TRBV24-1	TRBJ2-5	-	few	TGTGCCACCAGTGATCGGGCAGTCCAAGAGACCCAGTACTTC	CATSDRAVQETQYF
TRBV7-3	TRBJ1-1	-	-	TGTGCCAGCAGCTTAAACCTTCTCCCCCGGGCTGGTACTGAAGCTTTCTTT	CASSLNLLPRAGTEAFF
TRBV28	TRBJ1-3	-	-	TGTGCCAGCAGTTGGGGAGAATCTGGAAACACCATATATTTT	CASSWGESGNTIYF
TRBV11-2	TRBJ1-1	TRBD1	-	TGTGCCAGCAGCTTGAGGACAGGGCGGACTGAAGCTTTCTTT	CASSLRTGRTEAFF
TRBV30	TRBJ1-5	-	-	TGTGCCTGGAGTGTCCAGGACCATCAGCCCCAGCATTTT	CAWSVQDHQPQHF
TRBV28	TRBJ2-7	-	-	TGTGCCAGCAGTTCTCCTAGACGTCCGAGGAGGCCCTACGAGCAGTACTTC	CASSSPRRPRRPYEQYF
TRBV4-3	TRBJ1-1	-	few	TGCGCCAGCAGCATGGGGGACACTGAAGCTTTCTTT	CASSMGDTEAFF
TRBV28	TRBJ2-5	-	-	TGTGCCAGCAGTTTATTACAGGCCGGTGAGACCCAGTACTTC	CASSLLQAGETQYF
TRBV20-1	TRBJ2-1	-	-	TGCAGTGCCAGGGGTGGCTGGGTGCAGTTCTTC	CSARGGWVQFF
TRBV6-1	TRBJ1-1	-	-	TGTGCCAGCAGCCCCCACAGAGGGCCGAACACTGAAGCTTTCTTT	CASSPHRGPNTEAFF
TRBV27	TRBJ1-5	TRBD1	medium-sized	TGTGCCAGCAGCCCAGGGGGCAGCAATCAGCCCCAGCATTTT	CASSPGGSNQPQHF
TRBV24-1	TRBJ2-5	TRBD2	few	TGTGCCACCAGTGATTTGTCAGGTTCCATGGGGGGGGAGACCCAGTACTTC	CATSDLSGSMGGETQYF
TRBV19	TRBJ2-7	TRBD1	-	TGTGCCAGTAGCGGGACAGGGACCTACGAGCAGTACTTC	CASSGTGTYEQYF
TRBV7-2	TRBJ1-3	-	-	TGTGCCAGCAGCTCCCAACAGGGTTCTGGAAACACCATATATTTT	CASSSQQGSGNTIYF
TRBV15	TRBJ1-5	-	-	TGTGCCACCAGCAGGAGGAGGGGTAGCGGCAATCAGCCCCAGCATTTT	CATSRRRGSGNQPQHF
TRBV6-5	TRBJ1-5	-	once	TGTGCCAGCAGTTACTCCCGGGACCGAATTCAAGGGCCCCAGCATTTT	CASSYSRDRIQGPQHF
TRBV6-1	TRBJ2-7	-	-	TGTGCCAGCAGTAATAGGACAGGGCTAGCGGGACCTCCCTACGAGCAGTACTTC	CASSNRTGLAGPPYEQYF
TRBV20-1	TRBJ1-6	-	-	TGCAGTGCTAGAGATCCCCAAGATAATTCACCCCTCCACTTT	CSARDPQDNSPLHF
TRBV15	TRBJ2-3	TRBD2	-	TGTGCCACCAGCAGAAGAATTACTAGCGGGAGTGCAGATACGCAGTATTTT	CATSRRITSGSADTQYF
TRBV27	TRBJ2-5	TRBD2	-	TGTGCCAGCAGTTTCCTAAGCGGGGCGTACCAAGAGACCCAGTACTTC	CASSFLSGAYQETQYF
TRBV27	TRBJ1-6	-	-	TGTGCCAGCGGTAATTCACCCCTCCACTTT	CASGNSPLHF
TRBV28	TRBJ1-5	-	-	TGTGCCAGCACCATTGTGACACGCGGGGGCCGGGAGCCCCAGCATTTT	CASTIVTRGGREPQHF
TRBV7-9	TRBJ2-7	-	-	TGTGCCAGCGAGGGAGGGGGGGGCGAGCAGTACTTC	CASEGGGGEQYF
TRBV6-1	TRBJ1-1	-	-	TGTGCCAGCAGTCTAGTCCCCGTTCCCGCAGCGGGACGGACGACTTTCTTT	CASSLVPVPAAGRTTFF
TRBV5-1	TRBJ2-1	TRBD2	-	TGCGCCAGCAGCTACGGGACTAGCGGGTCGAATGAGCAGTTCTTC	CASSYGTSGSNEQFF
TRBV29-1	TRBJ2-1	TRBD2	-	TGCAGCGTTTTGAGGGAGGGCCGGGATGAGCAGTTCTTC	CSVLREGRDEQFF
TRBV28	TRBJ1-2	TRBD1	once	TGTGCCAGCAGCGTCGGGACAGCCTATGGCTACACCTTC	CASSVGTAYGYTF
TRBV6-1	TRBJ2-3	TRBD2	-	TGTGCCAGCAGACCCCCGCGAGACAGGACTAGCGGGAGTAGTACAGATACGCAGTATTTT	CASRPPRDRTSGSSTDTQYF